Sequencing of this T cell receptor beta chain was carried out in a study of identical twins. Study observations and caveats: The study drew conclusions from cross-sectional statistical analysis, not from following the same donors. Where out-of-frame alpha sequences were twin-shared, they showed excess low generation probability.

Each donor was a healthy Caucasian. Unmatched junction bases numbered 8, after V lost 2 bases and J lost 11 bases. The germline V gene encodes CDR1 SGHNT and CDR2 YYREEE (reference sequence). CDR3 length equals 14 residues. TCRdb passed the 5' RACE reads through MiXCR, listing each CDR3 protein once. The sample lists 1.5 million to 2 million distinct CDR3 sequences, around 29% occurring once. This clonotype was recorded only once. Its antigen is unidentified. The source is a newborn girl in good health. This chain joins TRBV5-4 and TRBJ2-5; 11 bases agree with TRBD2. Sequencing input: cord blood. The CDR3 protein is CASSFTSGSAKQYF. CDR3 coding DNA: TGTGCCAGCAGCTTTACTAGCGGGAGTGCGAAACAGTACTTC.